A selection of T cell receptor beta chains follows, all from one sample in a study of control samples from healthy donors and cancer patients. Generated by immunoSEQ multiplex PCR, the TCRdb table keeps only in-frame clones and is missing some. The table has 170,000 or so clones, 85% to 95% seen once; the top ten hold around 1.3%. Sequencing input: blood. Source of these receptors: a woman under 30 in good health. Each CDR3 is given with its conserved first and last residue. The order of the fields is clone size, J gene, V gene, D gene, CDR3 protein, CDR3 DNA. D genes are given only for firm matches. The size entry is marked missing in some rows and otherwise reads once, few, many or a size class.

clone_size: .; j_call: TRBJ2-5; v_call: TRBV18; d_call: .; cdr3_aa: CASSPGTVRQETQYF; cdr3_nt: TGTGCCAGCTCACCCGGGACTGTACGTCAAGAGACCCAGTACTTC
clone_size: once; j_call: TRBJ2-7; v_call: TRBV3-1/TRBV3-2; d_call: .; cdr3_aa: CASSRGISSGNEQYF; cdr3_nt: TGTGCCAGCAGCCGGGGAATTAGTTCGGGCAACGAGCAGTACTTC
clone_size: once; j_call: TRBJ2-3; v_call: TRBV5-1; d_call: TRBD1; cdr3_aa: CASSISPGQGYDTQYF; cdr3_nt: TGCGCCAGCAGCATTTCTCCGGGACAGGGGTACGATACGCAGTATTTT
clone_size: .; j_call: TRBJ1-3; v_call: TRBV7-6; d_call: TRBD1; cdr3_aa: CASSLTRTGSGNTIYF; cdr3_nt: TGTGCCAGCAGCTTAACGCGGACAGGGAGTGGAAACACCATATATTTT
clone_size: .; j_call: TRBJ1-2; v_call: TRBV7-9; d_call: .; cdr3_aa: CASSPQRNYGYTF; cdr3_nt: TGTGCCAGCAGCCCACAGCGTAACTATGGCTACACCTTC
clone_size: few; j_call: TRBJ2-7; v_call: TRBV10-1; d_call: TRBD2; cdr3_aa: CASSTKGAGVEQYF; cdr3_nt: TGCGCCAGCAGTACCAAGGGAGCGGGAGTTGAGCAGTACTTC
clone_size: .; j_call: TRBJ2-7; v_call: TRBV7-9; d_call: TRBD1; cdr3_aa: CASSLGTGGPYEQYF; cdr3_nt: TGTGCCAGCAGCTTGGGGACAGGGGGCCCCTACGAGCAGTACTTC
clone_size: .; j_call: TRBJ2-5; v_call: TRBV5-8; d_call: .; cdr3_aa: CASSLGQSRRETQYF; cdr3_nt: TGTGCCAGCAGCTTGGGACAGAGCAGAAGGGAGACCCAGTACTTC
clone_size: .; j_call: TRBJ2-1; v_call: TRBV7-3; d_call: .; cdr3_aa: CASSLTGNNEQFF; cdr3_nt: TGTGCCAGCAGCTTAACGGGAAACAATGAGCAGTTCTTC
clone_size: .; j_call: TRBJ1-4; v_call: TRBV7-9; d_call: TRBD1; cdr3_aa: CASSSDRGLHQNEKLFF; cdr3_nt: TGTGCCAGCAGCTCCGACAGGGGCCTTCACCAGAATGAAAAACTGTTTTTT
clone_size: .; j_call: TRBJ1-1; v_call: TRBV29-1; d_call: .; cdr3_aa: CSVQQDLNTEAFF; cdr3_nt: TGCAGCGTTCAACAGGACTTGAACACTGAAGCTTTCTTT
clone_size: .; j_call: TRBJ1-6; v_call: TRBV2; d_call: .; cdr3_aa: CASSGYRSPLHF; cdr3_nt: TGTGCCAGCAGTGGCTACCGGTCACCCCTCCACTTT
clone_size: .; j_call: TRBJ1-5; v_call: TRBV28; d_call: TRBD1; cdr3_aa: CASSLADRVGQPQHF; cdr3_nt: TGTGCCAGCAGTTTAGCCGACAGGGTGGGTCAGCCCCAGCATTTT
clone_size: once; j_call: TRBJ1-6; v_call: TRBV2; d_call: .; cdr3_aa: CASSDKSSYNSPLHF; cdr3_nt: TGTGCCAGCAGTGATAAGAGCTCCTATAATTCACCCCTCCACTTT
clone_size: .; j_call: TRBJ2-5; v_call: TRBV18; d_call: .; cdr3_aa: CASSPGRDQETQYF; cdr3_nt: TGTGCCAGCTCACCTGGGCGAGATCAGGAGACCCAGTACTTC
clone_size: .; j_call: TRBJ1-6; v_call: TRBV28; d_call: .; cdr3_aa: CASKDSNSPLHF; cdr3_nt: TGTGCCAGCAAGGACAGTAATTCACCCCTCCACTTT
clone_size: .; j_call: TRBJ2-2; v_call: TRBV6-5; d_call: .; cdr3_aa: CASTPFGGIGELFF; cdr3_nt: TGTGCCAGCACACCCTTTGGAGGTATCGGGGAGCTGTTTTTT
clone_size: .; j_call: TRBJ1-1; v_call: TRBV19; d_call: .; cdr3_aa: CASSIIWRGEAFF; cdr3_nt: TGTGCCAGTAGTATCATTTGGAGGGGAGAAGCTTTCTTT
clone_size: .; j_call: TRBJ1-1; v_call: TRBV12-3/TRBV12-4; d_call: .; cdr3_aa: CASTLDRNTEAFF; cdr3_nt: TGTGCCAGCACCCTAGACAGGAACACTGAAGCTTTCTTT
clone_size: .; j_call: TRBJ1-1; v_call: TRBV7-8; d_call: .; cdr3_aa: CASSLWDQGRRNTEAFF; cdr3_nt: TGTGCCAGCAGCTTATGGGATCAGGGGAGGAGGAACACTGAAGCTTTCTTT
clone_size: .; j_call: TRBJ2-2; v_call: TRBV7-2; d_call: TRBD1; cdr3_aa: CASSLAGGVPGQGHTGELFF; cdr3_nt: TGTGCCAGCAGCTTAGCCGGGGGGGTCCCGGGACAGGGGCACACCGGGGAGCTGTTTTTT
clone_size: .; j_call: TRBJ2-1; v_call: TRBV28; d_call: TRBD1; cdr3_aa: CASSSSPDRGNEQFF; cdr3_nt: TGTGCCAGCAGTTCTTCCCCGGACAGGGGAAATGAGCAGTTCTTC
clone_size: once; j_call: TRBJ1-2; v_call: TRBV12-3/TRBV12-4; d_call: .; cdr3_aa: CASSPGNYGYTF; cdr3_nt: TGTGCCAGCAGCCCTGGTAACTATGGCTACACCTTC
clone_size: .; j_call: TRBJ2-5; v_call: TRBV9; d_call: .; cdr3_aa: CASSVAGYTQETQYF; cdr3_nt: TGTGCCAGCAGCGTAGCGGGGTACACCCAAGAGACCCAGTACTTC
clone_size: .; j_call: TRBJ1-1; v_call: TRBV7-2; d_call: .; cdr3_aa: CASSSGFRGTEAFF; cdr3_nt: TGTGCCAGCAGCTCAGGGTTTCGGGGCACTGAAGCTTTCTTT
clone_size: .; j_call: TRBJ2-7; v_call: TRBV4-2; d_call: .; cdr3_aa: CASSQIPEGPFVFGYEQYF; cdr3_nt: TGTGCCAGCAGCCAAATCCCGGAGGGCCCCTTTGTTTTCGGCTACGAGCAGTACTTC
clone_size: .; j_call: TRBJ1-1; v_call: TRBV5-5; d_call: TRBD1; cdr3_aa: CASSSWDRGNTEAFF; cdr3_nt: TGTGCCAGCAGCTCTTGGGACAGGGGGAACACTGAAGCTTTCTTT
clone_size: .; j_call: TRBJ2-4; v_call: TRBV19; d_call: TRBD1; cdr3_aa: CASSHDRGLSVIQYF; cdr3_nt: TGTGCCAGTAGCCACGACAGGGGGCTGTCGGTCATTCAGTACTTC